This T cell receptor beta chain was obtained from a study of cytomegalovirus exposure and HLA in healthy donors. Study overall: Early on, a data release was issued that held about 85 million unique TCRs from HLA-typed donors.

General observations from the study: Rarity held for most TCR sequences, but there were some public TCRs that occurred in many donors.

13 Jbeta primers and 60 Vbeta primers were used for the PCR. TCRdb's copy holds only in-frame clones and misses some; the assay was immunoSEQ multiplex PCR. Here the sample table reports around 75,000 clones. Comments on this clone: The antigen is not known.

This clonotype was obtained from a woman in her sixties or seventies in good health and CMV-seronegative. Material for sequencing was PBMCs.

CDR3 nucleotide sequence: TGTGCCAGCAGTGAACTTGAGGTGGGTCGACAGCCCCAGCATTTT. It translates to CASSELEVGRQPQHF. The V and J genes are TRBV6-1 and TRBJ1-5; D call uncertain. The CDR3 contains 15 residues. V lost 2 bases, J lost 7 bases, and 15 bases lay in between. Germline CDR1 reads MNHNS; CDR2 reads SASEGT.